This T cell receptor (beta chain) was retrieved from a study of blood T cell repertoires in COVID-19 (dated by TCRdb to the early 2020s). Broadly, across the study: Samples from collaborators originated in the United States, Italy and Spain and spanned both the acute and convalescent phases of COVID-19. The prospective study material was composed of cDNA or gDNA derived from T cells, B-cell-depleted T cells, or PBMCs. Subjects who had been exposed to COVID-19, were actively infected with it, or had recovered from it provided the deeply sampled blood TCRbeta repertoires that made up the dataset. A freely available public database, intended as a resource for researchers studying the immune response to SARS-CoV-2, is where the repertoires were released. Samples came from the ongoing ImmuneRACE study (first 160 participants) plus 1,254 subjects from 6 global collaborators. Nearly every sample came with metadata listing a de-identified subject ID, COVID-19 status, age in years and sex. Where available, HLA class I and class II types were taken from metadata supplied by the sample provider and were not determined by assay-based typing. General conclusions and limits of the study: The amount of clinical and demographic metadata varied by source and participant and was provided uncurated.

In the germline V gene, CDR1 corresponds to MDHEN and CDR2 to SYDVKM. Measured from the cysteine to the phenylalanine, the CDR3 is 14 residues long. The entry retains the CDR3 DNA only, 42 bases that are in frame from base 1. At the junction V is shortened by 4 bases and J by 7 bases; bases outside the gene matches: 7. The immunoSEQ Assay, a bias-controlled multiplex PCR, was used to amplify TCRbeta CDR3 regions from genomic DNA. As for the authors' bioinformatics: The number of nucleated cells in each sample was estimated from the amplification of reference gene primers within the assay. To quantify the absolute abundance of each unique TCRbeta CDR3 rearrangement, sequence reads were collapsed and filtered. Productive Simpson clonality was computed per sample as the square root of Simpson's diversity index over productive rearrangements. TCRdb carries this immuneACCESS record with in-frame sequences only. Its versions omit some clonotypes, under half of them owing to an unresolved V gene in the studies checked, with the rest unexplained. That table furnishes V, J and clone size, whereas the DNA furnished D and trimming. For this sample there are 200,000 to 250,000 clones; around nine tenths appear just once. Together, the top ten hold around 2.9% of the sample.

Whole blood was collected in K2EDTA tubes by collaborating institutions according to the institutions' own protocols. For TCRbeta analysis, collaborators shipped samples in one of three forms: frozen whole blood, isolated PBMCs, or DNA extracted from either of those sample types. Comments on this clone: Its antigen remains undetermined. Base qualities were left out, and no much larger clone turns up one base away.

The chain uses TRBV28 and TRBJ1-1; TRBD1 aligns with 9 central bases. Sequenced sample: peripheral blood. The origin of this receptor is a woman aged 60-75 years with acute or convalescent COVID-19. The CDR3 is CASSSAPGQGEAFF. The sequenced DNA is TGTGCCAGCAGTTCTGCTCCGGGACAGGGTGAAGCTTTCTTT. Reference TRBV28 and TRBJ1-1 proteins supply the regions before and after the CDR3; the full variable domain is: DVKVTQSSRYLVKRTGEKVFLECVQDMDHENMFWYRQDPGLGLRLIYFSYDVKMKEKGDIPEGYSVSREKKERFSLILESASTNQTSMYLCASSSAPGQGEAFFGQGTRLTVV.